One sample yielded the 11 T cell receptor beta chains listed below, sequenced in a study of CD8+ T cells in alopecia areata. After isolation, RNA underwent reverse transcription to generate cDNA as the sequencing template. The data were produced by immunoSEQ multiplex PCR, yet TCRdb's version contains in-frame clones alone and is incomplete. Of about 200,000 clones detected, approximately 60% appear once; the ten largest clones hold 4.9%. The sequencing sample was made of CD8+ T cells sorted from blood. The receptors were sampled from a human donor in good health.

Only one count was recorded for this clone. The chain recombines TRBV6-5 with TRBJ2-3, with 13 bases lining up with TRBD2. Looked up from germline, CDR1 is MNHEY and CDR2 is SVGAGI. The CDR3 has 14 residues. V dropped 4 bases and J dropped 11; count of bases not matched to a gene: 6. The CDR3 region has the DNA TGTGCCAGCAGTTCCGGGACTAGCGGGGAGGGGCAGTATTTT. It specifies CASSSGTSGEGQYF.

The chain has TRBV5-1 and TRBJ2-7; 9 bases fit TRBD1. The V gene's germline CDR1 is SGHRS and CDR2 YFSETQ. Trimming cost V 4 bases and J 10 bases; bases outside gene matches: 9. This CDR3 is built from 13 residues. CDR3 amino acids: CASSPGQGLHQYF. In DNA, the CDR3 is TGCGCCAGCAGCCCGGGACAGGGACTTCATCAGTACTTC.

The chain links TRBV13 to TRBJ2-7; TRBD1 matches at 10 bases. The length of the CDR3 is 15 residues. Germline trimming cut 6 bases from V and 5 bases from J; bases unmatched to any gene: 10. CDR1 and CDR2 from the germline V gene are PRHDT and FYEKMQ (reference sequence). CDR3: CASSFRQGAFDEQYF. CDR3 nucleotide sequence: TGTGCCAGCAGTTTTAGACAGGGGGCCTTCGACGAGCAGTACTTC.

J is TRBJ2-3 and V is TRBV15; D is possibly TRBD1 or TRBD2 (5 bases each). Germline loops: CDR1 LNHNV, CDR2 YYDKDF (reference sequence). V was cut by 8 bases and J by 6 bases, with 12 bases left in between. The CDR3 has 12 residues. CDR3 nucleotides: TGTGCCACCGGGACGATTGGGGATACGCAGTATTTT. Protein: CATGTIGDTQYF.

The rearrangement links TRBV15 to TRBJ2-3, with 7 bases identical to TRBD1. The CDR3 consists of 15 residues. Germline V gives CDR1 LNHNV, CDR2 YYDKDF (reference sequence). Trimming at V came to 5 bases and at J to 8 bases, leaving 13 bases not matched to a gene. CDR3 amino acids: CATSRGTGAHRTQYF. The DNA of the CDR3 is TGTGCCACCAGCCGAGGTACAGGGGCACACCGTACGCAGTATTTT.

In this sample, this clone turned up a few times. This chain joins TRBV2 and TRBJ2-2; the D is unclear. Germline CDR1 reads SNHLY; CDR2 reads FYNNEI. The CDR3 contains 13 residues. V was pared by 4 bases and J by 2 bases, with 5 bases between. The CDR3 loop is CASSGPNTGELFF. The CDR3 DNA reads TGTGCCAGCAGTGGGCCAAACACCGGGGAGCTGTTTTTT.

This clone was seen more than once but under ten times. CDR3 in amino acids: CASGRKGNQPQHF. The CDR3 coding sequence is TGTGCCAGTGGGAGGAAGGGCAATCAGCCCCAGCATTTT. The V and J genes are TRBV19 and TRBJ1-5, with D hard to call. Germline V gives CDR1 LNHDA, CDR2 SQIVND (reference sequence). Trimming stripped 8 bases from V and 2 bases from J, with 10 bases between. The CDR3 has 13 residues. Looking up the rest from reference TRBV19 and TRBJ1-5 gives the full variable domain: DGGITQSPKYLFRKEGQNVTLSCEQNLNHDAMYWYRQDPGQGLRLIYYSQIVNDFQKGDIAEGYSVSREKKESFPLTVTSAQKNPTAFYLCASGRKGNQPQHFGDGTRLSIL.

Only one count was recorded for this clone. The chain links TRBV25-1 to TRBJ2-5, with 13 nucleotides matching TRBD2. Germline CDR1 is MGHDK and CDR2 is SYGVNS. Germline trimming cut 4 bases from V and 6 bases from J; bases unmatched to any gene: 5. The CDR3 is 15 amino acids. This CDR3 reads CASSGTGLAGQTQYF. The DNA for the CDR3 is TGTGCCAGCAGTGGGACGGGACTAGCGGGGCAGACCCAGTACTTC.

The chain combines TRBV12-5 with TRBJ1-5; TRBD1 is a possible D gene (6 bases). V shed 3 bases and J shed 9 bases, with 21 bases lying between them. CDR1 LGHNT and CDR2 FRNRAP come from the germline V gene. This CDR3 contains 16 residues. CDR3 loop: CASGFDVRGVRVPQHF. CDR3 sequence (DNA): TGTGCTAGTGGTTTTGACGTCAGGGGTGTCCGGGTGCCCCAGCATTTT.

This chain uses TRBV23-1 with TRBJ1-1, with D unresolved. TRBV23-1 is treated as an ORF (open reading frame) with a function not yet certain. Trimming took off 4 bases at V and 3 bases at J, with 15 bases between the two ends. The CDR3 spans 15 residues. CDR3 DNA sequence: TGCGCCAGCAGTCTCCGCTTCTTGGGCGACACTGAAGCTTTCTTT. Encoded protein: CASSLRFLGDTEAFF.

The chain carries TRBV19 and TRBJ1-1, with 9 bases identical to TRBD1. This CDR3 is built from 17 residues. The ends lost 4 bases at V and 8 bases at J; junction bases unmatched: 17. Per the germline V gene, CDR1 is LNHDA and CDR2 is SQIVND (reference sequence). The DNA of the CDR3 is TGTGCCAGTAGTACCCCTCCTCCCGGGACAGGGATGTTGGAAGCTTTCTTT. Protein: CASSTPPPGTGMLEAFF.